The 11 T cell receptor beta chains below come from one sample, sequenced in a study of persistence of HIV-infected CD4 T cells. Cells were stimulated nonspecifically with anti-CD3/anti-CD28 magnetic beads. Sorting selected CD4+ T cells upregulating both CD40 ligand and CD69. The libraries were made with immunoSEQ version 4 in survey mode. Sequencing used immunoSEQ multiplex PCR; TCRdb keeps in-frame clones, though not all of them. The sample shows about 43,000 clones, about 89% of them seen only once. These receptors' antigens are unknown. Material: CD4+ T cells sorted from PBMCs after roughly 18-hour stimulation, obtained from a patient who received antiretroviral therapy. The source is an adult man with HIV who was CMV-seropositive.

This chain joins TRBV2 and TRBJ2-7, with 7 positions matching TRBD1. This CDR3 comprises 14 residues. V gave up 6 bases and J gave up 3 bases; unmatched junction bases: 8. The V gene's germline CDR1 is SNHLY and CDR2 FYNNEI. The CDR3 sequence is CASRAGTDNYEQYF. The CDR3 DNA reads as TGTGCCAGCAGGGCCGGGACAGACAACTACGAGCAGTACTTC.

The J gene is TRBJ2-3, the V gene TRBV3-1 (or the pseudogene TRBV3-2), with TRBD2 identical over 10 bases. V gave up 4 bases and J gave up 3 bases; unmatched junction bases: 1. Germline CDR1 LGHDT, CDR2 YNNKEL (reference sequence). CDR3 length equals 14 residues. The CDR3 reads CASSLSGGTDTQYF. In DNA, the CDR3 is TGTGCCAGCAGCCTTAGCGGGGGGACAGATACGCAGTATTTT.

The rearrangement links TRBV7-9 to TRBJ1-1, with 8 bases matching TRBD1. V lost 5 bases, J lost 0 bases, and 8 bases stayed unmatched. Germline V lookup: CDR1 SEHNR, CDR2 FQNEAQ (reference sequence). The CDR3 is 16 residues long. CDR3 region: CASSPRQGRLNTEAFF. The DNA of the CDR3 is TGTGCCAGCAGCCCTAGACAGGGGCGGTTGAACACTGAAGCTTTCTTT.

This clone appeared once. The chain couples TRBV6-1 to TRBJ1-3, with D tentatively TRBD1 (6 bases). The CDR3 sequence is 17 residues long. Trimming pared 1 base from V and 3 bases from J, leaving 16 bases between. Germline V gene sequence: CDR1 MNHNS, CDR2 SASEGT. The CDR3 region is CASSEGTGLGLGNTIYF. CDR3 bases: TGTGCCAGCAGTGAAGGAACAGGGCTCGGACTTGGAAACACCATATATTTT.

The chain combines TRBV19 with TRBJ1-5; 10 nucleotides align to TRBD1. Per the germline V gene, CDR1 is LNHDA and CDR2 is SQIVND (reference sequence). Trimming took 4 bases from V and 0 from J; bases not matched to a gene: 9. The CDR3 runs to 18 residues. CDR3 residues: CASSRPGQGMISNQPQHF. CDR3 nucleotides: TGTGCCAGTAGTAGACCGGGACAGGGGATGATTAGCAATCAGCCCCAGCATTTT.

The chain joins TRBV6-5 to TRBJ1-2; 7 bases agree with TRBD1. CDR3 length: 14 residues. Germline V gene sequence: CDR1 MNHEY, CDR2 SVGAGI. With V trimmed by 10 bases and J by 3 bases, 11 bases remained unmatched. CDR3 bases: TGTGCCACCAGGGTGGGAGGGGGCGACTATGGCTACACCTTC. Amino acids: CATRVGGGDYGYTF.

The chain uses TRBV19 and TRBJ1-5; no reliable D call. The CDR3 is 14 amino acids. Trimming cost V 4 bases and J 1 base, with 8 bases left between them. The germline V gene encodes CDR1 LNHDA and CDR2 SQIVND (reference sequence). CDR3 in amino acids: CASSRSASNQPQHF. In DNA, the CDR3 is TGTGCCAGTAGTAGGTCCGCCAGCAATCAGCCCCAGCATTTT.

The CDR3 region has the DNA TGCGCCAGCAGCCGAGAAACAGCCTTGTACGAGCAGTACTTC. It codes for CASSRETALYEQYF. This rearrangement joins TRBV4-1 to TRBJ2-7; the D is unclear. Germline CDR1 MGHRA, CDR2 YSYEKL. V dropped 4 bases and J dropped 4 bases, with 14 bases sitting between them. The CDR3 has 14 residues.

The chain links TRBV5-4 to TRBJ2-3; 10 bases are shared with TRBD1. The CDR3 sequence is 15 residues long. J was trimmed by 7 bases and V by 4 bases; bases with no gene match: 9. CDR1 and CDR2 from the germline V gene are SGHNT and YYREEE (reference sequence). CDR3 coding DNA: TGTGCCAGCAGCCCGGGGGGACAGGGGTCTAATACGCAGTATTTT. Translation gives CASSPGGQGSNTQYF.

Of note for this clone: The same CDR3 also results from other DNA sequences found in this sample. The rearrangement links TRBV6-5 to TRBJ1-3, with D hard to call. Trimming took 8 bases from V and 0 from J, leaving 5 bases between them. The CDR3 covers 12 residues. Germline V gives CDR1 MNHEY, CDR2 SVGAGI. The CDR3 nucleotides are TGTGCCAGCTTGTCCTCTGGAAACACCATATATTTT. Its translation: CASLSSGNTIYF.

A single count supports this clone. V is TRBV10-2 and J is TRBJ1-5, with D unclear. The length of the CDR3 is 13 residues. V gave up 8 bases and J gave up 7 bases, with 15 bases separating them. Looked up from germline, CDR1 is WSHSY and CDR2 is SAAADI. CDR3 nucleotide sequence: TGCGCCAGCTGCGGTAGGGCCGGACAGCCCCAGCATTTT. Translation gives CASCGRAGQPQHF.